These T cell receptor beta chains were read from a single sample in a study of T cells in Graves' hyperthyroidism and ophthalmopathy. From the multiplex PCR reads, TCRdb called clonotypes with MiXCR, one entry per CDR3 protein. The sample holds hundreds of thousands of distinct CDR3 sequences, just under 45% seen once. Sequences were obtained from peripheral blood or thyroid tissue (not recorded which). Every receptor here comes from an adult man with Graves' disease, either hyperthyroidism or ophthalmopathy (not recorded which). CDR3s include the opening cysteine and the closing phenylalanine or tryptophan. D genes are given only for firm matches. Size is stated for part of the rows, as once, few or many counts, or as a class when the clone is expanded.

cdr3_aa	cdr3_nt	d_call	v_call	j_call	clone_size
CSAAEGALNEKLFF	TGCAGTGCTGCCGAGGGGGCTCTCAATGAAAAACTGTTTTTT	TRBD1	TRBV20-1	TRBJ1-4	-
CASSLHPGLQGTQYF	TGTGCCAGCAGCTTACACCCGGGGCTTCAGGGGACCCAGTACTTC	-	TRBV5-4	TRBJ2-5	-
CASSLARPGYNEQYF	TGCGCCAGCAGCTTGGCGCGGCCAGGGTATAACGAGCAGTACTTC	-	TRBV5-1	TRBJ2-7	-
CASSLGPKLQGNGYTF	TGTGCCAGCAGCTTGGGGCCCAAGCTACAGGGGAATGGCTACACCTTC	TRBD1	TRBV14	TRBJ1-2	few
CAISYSQGRETQYF	TGTGCCATCAGTTACTCGCAGGGCCGAGAGACCCAGTACTTC	-	TRBV6-5	TRBJ2-5	-
CASSQAPGRGEQYF	TGTGCCAGCAGCCAAGCCCCAGGGAGGGGGGAGCAGTACTTC	-	TRBV7-2	TRBJ2-7	-
CASSTSGTGDQPQHF	TGTGCCAGTAGTACTTCCGGGACAGGGGATCAGCCCCAGCATTTT	TRBD1	TRBV19	TRBJ1-5	-
CASSLGRHTEAFF	TGTGCCAGCAGCTTGGGACGGCACACTGAAGCTTTCTTT	-	TRBV7-2	TRBJ1-1	many
CSVGQGANYEQYF	TGCAGCGTCGGACAGGGGGCGAATTACGAGCAGTACTTC	TRBD1	TRBV29-1	TRBJ2-7	once
CASSPQVSGSTEAFF	TGTGCCAGCAGCCCCCAGGTTTCAGGGAGCACTGAAGCTTTCTTT	-	TRBV7-9	TRBJ1-1	few
CASSRAGDNQPQHF	TGTGCCAGCAGTCGCGCCGGAGACAATCAGCCCCAGCATTTT	-	TRBV12-3/TRBV12-4	TRBJ1-5	few
CASTGTGTGNTIYF	TGTGCCAGCACCGGGACAGGGACTGGAAACACCATATATTTT	TRBD1	TRBV2	TRBJ1-3	-
CASRPDSSRRYGYTF	TGCGCCAGCAGACCCGACAGTAGCAGGCGCTATGGCTACACCTTC	-	TRBV5-1	TRBJ1-2	few
CASSWTGGGNTIYF	TGTGCCAGCAGTTGGACAGGGGGAGGAAACACCATATATTTT	TRBD1	TRBV2	TRBJ1-3	-
CATSRDWGRPQHF	TGTGCCACCAGCAGAGATTGGGGTCGGCCCCAGCATTTT	-	TRBV15	TRBJ1-5	many
CASSLYGEPIDAQETQYF	TGTGCCAGCAGCTTATATGGAGAGCCAATCGACGCACAAGAGACCCAGTACTTC	-	TRBV2	TRBJ2-5	-
CASSGTGIMDEKLFF	TGTGCCAGCAGCGGGACAGGGATTATGGATGAAAAACTGTTTTTT	TRBD1	TRBV2	TRBJ1-4	once
CATSDSRGTPFNQPQHF	TGTGCCACCAGTGATTCCCGGGGGACCCCTTTCAATCAGCCCCAGCATTTT	-	TRBV24-1	TRBJ1-5	-
CASFQGWTGELFF	TGTGCCAGCTTCCAGGGTTGGACGGGGGAGCTGTTTTTT	-	TRBV6-5	TRBJ2-2	-
CASSFLTDSQPQHF	TGTGCCAGCAGTTTTCTAACCGACTCCCAGCCCCAGCATTTT	-	TRBV7-2	TRBJ1-5	few
CASSRAVNTEAFF	TGTGCCAGCTCGCGGGCGGTGAACACTGAAGCTTTCTTT	-	TRBV7-3	TRBJ1-1	many
CAGSIGTGTPGYGYTF	TGCGCCGGCAGCATAGGGACAGGTACCCCCGGCTATGGCTACACCTTC	TRBD1	TRBV7-2	TRBJ1-2	-
CASSARSYGYTF	TGTGCCAGCAGTGCCCGGTCCTATGGCTACACCTTC	-	TRBV2	TRBJ1-2	few
CSARAPSSGEQYF	TGCAGTGCTAGAGCCCCATCCTCCGGCGAGCAGTACTTC	-	TRBV20-1	TRBJ2-7	few
CASSQDRGGRGRETQYF	TGTGCCAGTAGCCAAGATCGGGGCGGGAGAGGGCGAGAGACCCAGTACTTC	TRBD2	TRBV14	TRBJ2-5	few
CAWSALDTIYF	TGTGCCTGGAGTGCCTTAGACACCATATATTTT	-	TRBV30	TRBJ1-3	-
CASSEEYGQETQYF	TGTGCCAGCAGTGAAGAATACGGGCAAGAGACCCAGTACTTC	-	TRBV2	TRBJ2-5	many
CASSPQGSDEKLFF	TGTGCCAGCAGCCCACAGGGAAGTGATGAAAAACTGTTTTTT	-	TRBV12-3/TRBV12-4	TRBJ1-4	many
CASSLDAVSGNTIYF	TGCGCCAGCAGCTTGGATGCCGTCTCTGGAAACACCATATATTTT	-	TRBV5-1	TRBJ1-3	many
CASSLYEGDEQYF	TGTGCCAGCAGTTTGTACGAGGGAGACGAGCAGTACTTC	-	TRBV12-3/TRBV12-4	TRBJ2-7	-
CASSLSPGTGDGYTF	TGTGCCAGCAGCTTATCCCCCGGGACAGGGGACGGCTACACCTTC	TRBD1	TRBV7-9	TRBJ1-2	once
CASSPGHISYGYTF	TGTGCCAGCAGCCCGGGACATATCAGCTATGGCTACACCTTC	-	TRBV7-9	TRBJ1-2	-
CASSPMETQYF	TGTGCCAGCTCACCAATGGAGACCCAGTACTTC	-	TRBV7-2	TRBJ2-5	few
CASSFSGERYEQYF	TGTGCCAGCAGCTTTAGCGGGGAAAGGTACGAGCAGTACTTC	TRBD2	TRBV7-2	TRBJ2-7	few
CATSDSTVQETQYF	TGTGCCACCAGTGATTCGACAGTCCAAGAGACCCAGTACTTC	-	TRBV24-1	TRBJ2-5	-
CASSFMGREETQYF	TGTGCCAGCAGTTTTATGGGGCGAGAAGAGACCCAGTACTTC	-	TRBV12-3/TRBV12-4	TRBJ2-5	-